This T cell receptor beta chain was recorded in a study of cytomegalovirus exposure and HLA in healthy donors. Findings and caveats of the study: TCR beta chain V- and J-gene trimming was linked, in a later analysis, to a missense variant in DCLRE1C. Sequencing probably produced one cluster of sequence variants that were highly shared. Excluded were some V segments that proved indistinguishable, including TRBV6-2 and TRBV6-3. A list of about 160 TCR beta chains associated with cytomegalovirus was given.

The length of the CDR3 is 15 residues. As concerns this clone: What it binds is not known.

Both 60 Vbeta primers and 13 Jbeta primers went into the PCR. Using immunoSEQ multiplex PCR, the repertoire was profiled, and TCRdb retains in-frame clones only, with some absent. The profile covers some 130,000 clones, with 82% appearing a single time and around 10% taken by the ten largest. The clonotype originates from a male donor in good health and CMV-seropositive. Specimen: PBMCs. The rearrangement links TRBV21-1 to TRBJ2-2; no DNA check was done on the table's D call, TRBD1. TRBV21-1 is a listed pseudogene. CDR3 loop: CASSKEGTGTGELFF. In nucleotides, the CDR3 is TGTGCCAGCAGCAAAGAAGGGACAGGGACCGGGGAGCTGTTTTTT.